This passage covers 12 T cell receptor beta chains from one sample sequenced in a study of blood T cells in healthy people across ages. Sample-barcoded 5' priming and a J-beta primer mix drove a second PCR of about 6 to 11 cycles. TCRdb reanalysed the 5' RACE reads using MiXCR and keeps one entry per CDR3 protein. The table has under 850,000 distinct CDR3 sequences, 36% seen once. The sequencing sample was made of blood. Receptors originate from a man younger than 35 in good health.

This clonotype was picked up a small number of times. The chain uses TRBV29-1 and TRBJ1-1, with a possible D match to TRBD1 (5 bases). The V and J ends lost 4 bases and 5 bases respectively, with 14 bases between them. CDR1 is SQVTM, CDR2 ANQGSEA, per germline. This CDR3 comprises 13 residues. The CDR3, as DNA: TGCAGCGTTGCGAGCAGGGCTGGGACTGAAGCTTTCTTT. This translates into CSVASRAGTEAFF.

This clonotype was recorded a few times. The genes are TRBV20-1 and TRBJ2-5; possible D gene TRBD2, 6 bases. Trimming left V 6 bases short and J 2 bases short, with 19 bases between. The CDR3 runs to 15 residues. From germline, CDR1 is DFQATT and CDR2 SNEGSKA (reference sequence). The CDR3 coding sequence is TGCAGTGCGTCCCGGGACTTGGGAAAACAAGAGACCCAGTACTTC. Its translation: CSASRDLGKQETQYF.

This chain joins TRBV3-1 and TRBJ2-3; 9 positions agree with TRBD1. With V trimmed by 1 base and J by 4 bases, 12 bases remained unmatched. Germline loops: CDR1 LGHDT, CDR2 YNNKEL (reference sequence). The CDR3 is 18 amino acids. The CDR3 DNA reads TGTGCCAGCAGCCAAGGGACATACAGGGGGCGCGGTCCAGATACGCAGTATTTT. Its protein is CASSQGTYRGRGPDTQYF.

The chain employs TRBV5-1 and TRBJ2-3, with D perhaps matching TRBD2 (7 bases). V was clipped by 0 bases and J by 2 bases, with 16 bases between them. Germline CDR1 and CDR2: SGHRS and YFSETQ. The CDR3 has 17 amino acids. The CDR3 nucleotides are TGCGCCAGCAGCTTGGAAGGGCGGGGGCTTATCACAGATACGCAGTATTTT. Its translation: CASSLEGRGLITDTQYF.

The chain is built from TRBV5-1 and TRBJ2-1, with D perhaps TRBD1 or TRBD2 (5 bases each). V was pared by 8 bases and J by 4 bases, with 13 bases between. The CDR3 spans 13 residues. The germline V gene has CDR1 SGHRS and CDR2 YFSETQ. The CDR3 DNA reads TGCGCCAGTACATGGGACCCATACAATGAGCAGTTCTTC. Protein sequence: CASTWDPYNEQFF.

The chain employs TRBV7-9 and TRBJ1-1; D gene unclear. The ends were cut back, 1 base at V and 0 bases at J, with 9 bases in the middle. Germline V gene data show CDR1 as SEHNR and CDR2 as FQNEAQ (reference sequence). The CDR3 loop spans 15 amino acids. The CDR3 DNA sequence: TGTGCCAGCAGCTTAGGTTCCGGGATGAACACTGAAGCTTTCTTT. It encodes CASSLGSGMNTEAFF. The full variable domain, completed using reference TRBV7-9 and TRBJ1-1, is DTGVSQNPRHKITKRGQNVTFRCDPISEHNRLYWYRQTLGQGPEFLTYFQNEAQLEKSRLLSDRFSAERPKGSFSTLEIQRTEQGDSAMYLCASSLGSGMNTEAFFGQGTRLTVV.

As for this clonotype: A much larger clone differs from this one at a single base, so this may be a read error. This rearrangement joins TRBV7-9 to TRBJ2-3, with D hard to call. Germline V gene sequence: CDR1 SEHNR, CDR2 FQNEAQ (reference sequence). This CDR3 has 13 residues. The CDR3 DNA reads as TGTGCCAACAGCTCGCTAGGTGGGGATACGCAGTATTTT. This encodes CANSSLGGDTQYF.

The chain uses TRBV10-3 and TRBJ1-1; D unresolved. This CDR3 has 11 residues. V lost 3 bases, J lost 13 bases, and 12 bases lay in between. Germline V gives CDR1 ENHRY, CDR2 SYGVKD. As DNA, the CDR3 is TGTGCCATCAGTGATCGCCCCAAGGATTTCTTT. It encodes CAISDRPKDFF.

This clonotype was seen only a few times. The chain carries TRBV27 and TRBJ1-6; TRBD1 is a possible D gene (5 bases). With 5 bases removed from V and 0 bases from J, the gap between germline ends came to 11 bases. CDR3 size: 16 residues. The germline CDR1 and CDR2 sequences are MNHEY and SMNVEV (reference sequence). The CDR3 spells CASSPKGSSYNSPLHF. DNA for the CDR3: TGTGCCAGCAGTCCCAAGGGGAGCTCCTATAATTCACCCCTCCACTTT.

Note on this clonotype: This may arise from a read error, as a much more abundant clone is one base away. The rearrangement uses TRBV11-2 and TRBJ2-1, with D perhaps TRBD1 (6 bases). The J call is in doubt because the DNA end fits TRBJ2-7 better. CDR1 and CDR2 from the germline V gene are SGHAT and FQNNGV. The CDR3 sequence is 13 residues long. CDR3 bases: TGTGCCAGCAGCCCCGGACAGCACAATGAGCAGTACTTC. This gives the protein CASSPGQHNEQYF.

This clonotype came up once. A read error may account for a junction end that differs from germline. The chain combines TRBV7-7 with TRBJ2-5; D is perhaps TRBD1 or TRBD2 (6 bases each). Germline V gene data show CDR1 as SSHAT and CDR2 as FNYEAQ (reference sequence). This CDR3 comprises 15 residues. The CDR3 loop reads CASSTSWGARETQYF. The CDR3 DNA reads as TGTGCTAGCAGCACCAGTTGGGGGGCTAGGGAGACCCAGTACTTC.

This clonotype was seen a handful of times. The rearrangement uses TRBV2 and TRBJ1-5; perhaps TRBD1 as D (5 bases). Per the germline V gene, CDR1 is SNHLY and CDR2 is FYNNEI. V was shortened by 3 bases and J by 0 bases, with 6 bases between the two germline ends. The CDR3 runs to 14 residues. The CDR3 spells CASSETDSNQPQHF. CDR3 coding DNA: TGTGCCAGCAGTGAGACAGATAGCAATCAGCCCCAGCATTTT.